This T cell receptor beta chain is drawn from a study of blood T cell repertoires in COVID-19. Across the whole study: PBMCs, B-cell-depleted T cells, or T cells provided the cDNA or gDNA that made up the material.

Germline V gene lookup returns CDR1 SQVTM and CDR2 ANQGSEA. Trimming stripped 6 bases from V and 1 base from J, with 21 bases between. This CDR3 contains 16 residues. Sequencing was performed with immunoSEQ multiplex PCR; in TCRdb, only in-frame clones are kept and a portion is missing. The sample has 35,000 to 45,000 clones; just over 90% are singletons. The sequence derives from a man over 45 with COVID-19, enrolled during active disease. The rearrangement uses TRBV29-1 and TRBJ1-2, with D perhaps TRBD1 (5 bases). Input material: peripheral blood. The CDR3 region is CSVPKTHSGGNYGYTF. The CDR3 DNA sequence: TGCAGCGTCCCAAAAACTCACAGCGGGGGTAACTATGGCTACACCTTC.